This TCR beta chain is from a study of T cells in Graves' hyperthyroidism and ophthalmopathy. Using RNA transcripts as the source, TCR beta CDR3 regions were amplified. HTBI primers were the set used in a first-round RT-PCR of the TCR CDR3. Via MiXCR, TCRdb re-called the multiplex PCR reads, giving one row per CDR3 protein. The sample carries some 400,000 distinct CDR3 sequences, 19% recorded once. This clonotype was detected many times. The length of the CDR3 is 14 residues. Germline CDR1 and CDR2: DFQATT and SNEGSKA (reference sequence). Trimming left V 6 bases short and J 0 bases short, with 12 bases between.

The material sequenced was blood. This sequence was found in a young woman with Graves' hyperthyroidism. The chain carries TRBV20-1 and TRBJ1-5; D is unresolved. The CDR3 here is CSAKYSYSNQPQHF. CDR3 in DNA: TGCAGTGCCAAGTACAGTTATAGCAATCAGCCCCAGCATTTT.